This TCR beta chain emerged from a study of blood T cells in healthy people across ages. For the second PCR, which ran for about 7 to 11 cycles, a sample-barcoded 5' primer and a J-beta primer mix were used. All cDNA molecules were each tagged by a template-switch adaptor with 12 random nucleotides. Using its own MiXCR run on the 5' RACE reads, TCRdb lists one record per CDR3 protein. The sample gives some 690,000 distinct CDR3 sequences, approximately 22% of which show up once; around 21% is in the top ten. About this clonotype itself: Its target is unknown.

V lost 6 bases and J 2 bases, leaving 24 bases between the germline ends. The CDR3 extends over 17 amino acids. The germline V gene has CDR1 DFQATT and CDR2 SNEGSKA (reference sequence). Study-level results: Long-lived and aged donors differed, with more naive CD4+ cells and higher diversity in the long-lived. Estimates drawn from one million T cells were deemed to understate diversity.

This sequence was found in a man aged 65-85 years in good health. Sequenced material: blood. This chain connects TRBV20-1 to TRBJ2-3; TRBD1 or TRBD2 may be the D gene (6 bases each). In nucleotides, the CDR3 is TGCAGTGCGTGGGGGGCTGACGGGCCTTTTGACACAGATACGCAGTATTTT. It yields the protein CSAWGADGPFDTDTQYF.